Presented here are 24 T cell receptor beta chains from one specimen sequenced in a study of graft-versus-host responses after intestinal transplantation. These receptors lack a known antigen. Only in-frame clones appear in the TCRdb table, and some are missing; sequencing was by immunoSEQ multiplex PCR. This table has some 86,000 clones, 90% to 95% appearing once. Sequences were derived from unstimulated CD4+ T cells sorted from spleen or lymph node cells, sampled before intestinal transplant. The receptors stem from a human donor who received an intestinal transplant.

The rearrangement links TRBV2 to TRBJ1-6; 7 bases agree with TRBD1. Germline CDR1 and CDR2: SNHLY and FYNNEI. This CDR3 is 15 amino acids long. J lost 8 bases, V lost 6 bases, and 10 bases had no gene match. Written as DNA, the CDR3 is TGTGCCAGCAGGCAGGTCAGACAGGGTGATTCACCCCTCCACTTT. The encoded protein is CASRQVRQGDSPLHF.

J is TRBJ2-5 and V is TRBV30; D is uncertain. This CDR3 spans 16 amino acids. The V gene's germline CDR1 is GTSNPN and CDR2 SVGIG (reference sequence). Trimming took off 0 bases at V and 1 base at J, with 15 bases between the two ends. CDR3 nucleotide sequence: TGTGCCTGGAGTGTAGCCGCCGGCGACTTCCAAGAGACCCAGTACTTC. Its translation: CAWSVAAGDFQETQYF.

The chain carries TRBV21-1 and TRBJ1-1; TRBD1, the table's D call, lacks a check against the DNA. TRBV21-1 is classified as a pseudogene. This CDR3 spans 15 amino acids. The CDR3 protein is CASSKQGEINTEAFF. CDR3 coding DNA: TGTGCCAGCAGCAAACAGGGGGAAATTAACACTGAAGCTTTCTTT.

The V call is TRBV4-1, the J call TRBJ1-2, with D possibly being TRBD1 (6 bases). This CDR3 region has 13 residues. Germline V lookup: CDR1 MGHRA, CDR2 YSYEKL. With 1 base removed from V and 13 bases from J, the gap between germline ends came to 16 bases. The CDR3 is CASSQVIGTPSTF. CDR3 coding DNA: TGCGCCAGCAGCCAAGTGATTGGGACACCTTCCACCTTC.

V usage is TRBV10-2 and J usage is TRBJ1-1, with D uncertain. Trimming shortened V by 0 bases and J by 1 base, and 3 bases separated the two germline ends. The V gene's germline CDR1 is WSHSY and CDR2 SAAADI. The CDR3 loop spans 13 amino acids. The CDR3 protein is CASSESGNTEAFF. The CDR3 DNA reads as TGCGCCAGCAGTGAGTCCGGGAACACTGAAGCTTTCTTT.

CDR3 region: CASSLQGGRETQYF. The CDR3 bases are TGCGCCAGCAGCTTACAGGGGGGGAGAGAGACCCAGTACTTC. The gene calls are TRBV5-1 and TRBJ2-5, with a weak D call TRBD1 (8 bases). Germline lookup yields CDR1 SGHRS and CDR2 YFSETQ. The ends were cut back, 2 bases at V and 4 bases at J, with 12 bases in the middle. The CDR3 contains 14 residues.

The chain carries TRBV10-3 and TRBJ2-2, with TRBD1 matching over 11 bases. Germline V gene lookup returns CDR1 ENHRY and CDR2 SYGVKD. V lost 0 bases to trimming and J lost 5 bases; unmatched junction nucleotides: 17. The CDR3 covers 21 residues. CDR3 DNA sequence: TGTGCCATCAGTGAGTCTCTCGGGACAGGGGGTTCACCAGGTCGTACCGGGGAGCTGTTTTTT. It is translated as CAISESLGTGGSPGRTGELFF.

The rearrangement links TRBV11-3 to TRBJ2-7, with 9 bases aligning to TRBD1. Germline CDR1 SGHNT, CDR2 YENEEA. V trimming: 1 base; J trimming: 3 bases; junction bases outside the gene matches: 1. This CDR3 spans 14 amino acids. The CDR3 DNA follows: TGTGCCAGCAGCTTAGGGGACAGGGTCTACGAGCAGTACTTC. Its translation: CASSLGDRVYEQYF.

On this clone: The junction departs from germline at one end; a sequencing error may be responsible. The rearrangement uses TRBV7-2 and TRBJ2-7; 13 positions agree with TRBD2. From germline, CDR1 is SGHTA and CDR2 FQGNSA. CDR3 length equals 14 residues. The CDR3: CASSLGGTSGIEHF. The CDR3 DNA reads TGTGCCAGCAGCTTAGGGGGGACTAGCGGGATCGAGCACTTC.

The rearrangement joins TRBV19 to TRBJ1-2; TRBD1 might be the D (6 bases). CDR3 length: 16 amino acids. V was clipped by 0 bases and J by 3 bases, with 14 bases between them. The germline CDR1 and CDR2 sequences are LNHDA and SQIVND (reference sequence). The CDR3 here is CASSIDRNRVDYGYTF. In nucleotides, the CDR3 is TGTGCCAGTAGTATAGATCGTAACAGGGTGGACTATGGCTACACCTTC.

V gene TRBV7-2 combines with J gene TRBJ1-5; D is unclear. The CDR3 totals 12 residues. V lost 5 bases and J lost 7, with 9 bases in between. The V gene's germline CDR1 is SGHTA and CDR2 FQGNSA. The chain's CDR3 is CASSRGKQPQHF. The CDR3 nucleotides are TGTGCCAGCAGCAGAGGGAAGCAGCCCCAGCATTTT.

V is TRBV19 and J is TRBJ1-2; 7 bases match TRBD1. This CDR3 comprises 16 residues. Germline values: CDR1 LNHDA, CDR2 SQIVND (reference sequence). V trimming: 6 bases; J trimming: 1 base; junction bases outside the gene matches: 11. In DNA, the CDR3 is TGTGCCAGTAGGTCGGACTGGACAGGATTTAACTATGGCTACACCTTC. Its translation is CASRSDWTGFNYGYTF.

The chain has TRBV13 and TRBJ2-3; TRBD1 aligns across 7 bases. Germline V gene data show CDR1 as PRHDT and CDR2 as FYEKMQ (reference sequence). Losses at the gene ends were 3 bases for V and 2 bases for J; bases not matched to a gene: 11. The CDR3 is 17 residues long. CDR3 in amino acids: CASSLYLGQLYTDTQYF. For the CDR3, the DNA is TGTGCCAGCAGCTTGTATCTGGGACAGCTATACACAGATACGCAGTATTTT.

V and J are TRBV7-2 and TRBJ1-2; 8 bases are shared with TRBD1. Per germline, CDR1 SGHTA and CDR2 FQGNSA. The CDR3 runs to 14 residues. V gave up 2 bases and J gave up 6 bases; unmatched junction bases: 5. CDR3 DNA: TGTGCCAGCAGCTTACGGACAGGGAGTGATGGCTACACCTTC. Translating it yields CASSLRTGSDGYTF. Full variable domain (outside the CDR3, taken from reference TRBV7-2 and TRBJ1-2): GAGVSQSPSNKVTEKGKDVELRCDPISGHTALYWYRQSLGQGLEFLIYFQGNSAPDKSGLPSDRFSAERTGGSVSTLTIQRTQQEDSAVYLCASSLRTGSDGYTFGSGTRLTVV.

The rearrangement uses TRBV7-9 and TRBJ2-3, with D perhaps TRBD2 (5 bases). This CDR3 contains 14 residues. V was trimmed by 5 bases and J by 7 bases, leaving 16 bases between them. Germline CDR1 and CDR2: SEHNR and FQNEAQ (reference sequence). CDR3 in amino acids: CASSPLGASNTQYF. In DNA form, the CDR3 reads TGTGCCAGCAGCCCCCTAGGAGCTAGCAATACGCAGTATTTT. Full variable domain (rest looked up from reference TRBV7-9 and TRBJ2-3): DTGVSQNPRHKITKRGQNVTFRCDPISEHNRLYWYRQTLGQGPEFLTYFQNEAQLEKSRLLSDRFSAERPKGSFSTLEIQRTEQGDSAMYLCASSPLGASNTQYFGPGTRLTVL.

This chain links TRBV7-2 with TRBJ2-2; D call uncertain. Germline V gene sequence: CDR1 SGHTA, CDR2 FQGNSA. This CDR3 has 14 residues. The V end was cut by 2 bases, the J end by 5 bases, with 9 bases between. CDR3 nucleotide sequence: TGTGCCAGCAGCTTAACCCCCCGGACCGGGGAGCTGTTTTTT. Residues: CASSLTPRTGELFF.

The DNA of the CDR3 is TGTGCCTGGAGTGTGGGGCAGTTCAATCAGCCCCAGCATTTT. Its translation: CAWSVGQFNQPQHF. This rearrangement joins TRBV30 to TRBJ1-5, with TRBD1 as a possible D gene (5 bases). This CDR3 has 14 residues. V lost 0 bases and J 3 bases, leaving 9 bases between the germline ends. CDR1 and CDR2 from the germline V gene are GTSNPN and SVGIG (reference sequence).

This clone was detected only once. The chain uses TRBV5-1 and TRBJ1-5, with 8 bases matching TRBD1. V was pared by 5 bases and J by 4 bases, with 8 bases of the junction left unmatched. Germline V gene sequence: CDR1 SGHRS, CDR2 YFSETQ. The CDR3 has 15 residues. In nucleotides, the CDR3 is TGCGCCAGCAGACCGGGGACAGGCTTTAATCAGCCCCAGCATTTT. This gives the protein CASRPGTGFNQPQHF.

The rearrangement links TRBV7-2 to TRBJ1-2; 7 bases are a match to TRBD1. V dropped 4 bases and J dropped 11; count of bases not matched to a gene: 7. This CDR3 region has 12 residues. Looked up from germline, CDR1 is SGHTA and CDR2 is FQGNSA. The CDR3 sequence: CASSSGGRGYTF. The CDR3 region has the DNA TGTGCCAGCAGCTCAGGGGGGAGAGGGTACACCTTC.

The chain couples TRBV5-1 to TRBJ2-2, with 7 nucleotides matching TRBD2. CDR3 length: 13 amino acids. The germline V gene encodes CDR1 SGHRS and CDR2 YFSETQ. With 7 bases clipped from V and 6 bases from J, the junction kept 6 bases outside the gene matches. The CDR3 region has the DNA TGCGCCAGCGGACTAGACGGGCCCGGGGAGCTGTTTTTT. Its translation: CASGLDGPGELFF.

V usage is TRBV5-4 and J usage is TRBJ2-5; possible D gene TRBD1, 5 bases. The germline gives CDR1 SGHNT, CDR2 YYREEE (reference sequence). This CDR3 region has 15 residues. With 1 base removed from V and 3 bases from J, the gap between germline ends came to 13 bases. The CDR3 loop reads CASSLRQGGEETQYF. CDR3 DNA sequence: TGTGCCAGCAGCTTGAGGCAGGGTGGTGAAGAGACCCAGTACTTC.

This clone has only a few counts. The rearrangement uses TRBV10-3 and TRBJ2-5; 12 nucleotides align to TRBD2. Germline CDR1 ENHRY, CDR2 SYGVKD. The CDR3 loop spans 16 amino acids. Germline trimming cut 1 base from V and 2 bases from J; bases unmatched to any gene: 2. The CDR3 bases are TGTGCCATCAGTGAGTTACTAGCGGGGGGACAAGAGACCCAGTACTTC. As protein: CAISELLAGGQETQYF.

The chain links TRBV6-4 to TRBJ1-2; TRBD1 agrees at 11 bases. CDR3 length: 14 residues. V was pared by 6 bases and J by 4 bases, with 4 bases of the junction left unmatched. Per the germline V gene, CDR1 is MRHNA and CDR2 is SNTAGT. CDR3 in amino acids: CASSRTGGSYGYTF. CDR3 nucleotides: TGTGCCAGCAGCCGGACAGGGGGCAGCTATGGCTACACCTTC.

This CDR3 is CASSWGQGDEKLFF. CDR3 sequence (DNA): TGCGCCAGCAGCTGGGGACAGGGGGATGAAAAACTGTTTTTT. This chain links TRBV5-1 with TRBJ1-4; 11 bases map to TRBD1. There are 14 residues in the CDR3. V lost 3 bases, J lost 6 bases, and 1 base stayed unmatched. CDR1 and CDR2 (germline): SGHRS, YFSETQ.